Each of the 12 T cell receptor beta chains below was sequenced from the same sample in a study of identical twins. Via MiXCR, TCRdb re-called the 5' RACE reads, giving one row per CDR3 protein. Here the sample spans about 480,000 distinct CDR3 sequences, more than 13% being singletons. These same data were also listed under a study on yellow fever vaccine responses in identical twins.

The sample taken for sequencing was CD4+ T cells sorted from blood. Every receptor here comes from a woman between 18 and 29 years old in good health.

Many counts were recorded for this clonotype. The chain is built from TRBV7-2 and TRBJ2-1; tentatively, D is TRBD1 (5 bases). Germline CDR1 SGHTA, CDR2 FQGNSA. CDR3 length: 17 residues. Trimming left V 2 bases short and J 4 bases short, with 18 bases between. The CDR3 coding sequence is TGTGCCAGCAGCTTATTGCCGGACAATGTGATTTACAATGAGCAGTTCTTC. It codes for CASSLLPDNVIYNEQFF.

This clonotype was seen at least ten times. This rearrangement joins TRBV29-1 to TRBJ2-2, with 9 bases fitting TRBD2. The ends lost 7 bases at V and 4 bases at J; junction bases unmatched: 7. The CDR3 totals 14 residues. Germline V CDR1 and CDR2: SQVTM, ANQGSEA. The CDR3 region has the DNA TGCAGCGCATTAGCGGGAGCCAGCACCGGGGAGCTGTTTTTT. Translation gives CSALAGASTGELFF.

This clonotype was detected only a few times. This rearrangement joins TRBV5-1 to TRBJ2-1, with no clear D. Germline CDR1 is SGHRS and CDR2 is YFSETQ. V was clipped by 4 bases and J by 4 bases, with 21 bases between them. The CDR3 has 17 amino acids. The CDR3 loop is CASSQLGPVPTYNEQFF. The CDR3 DNA follows: TGCGCCAGCAGCCAACTCGGGCCTGTACCCACTTACAATGAGCAGTTCTTC.

The chain is built from TRBV10-2 and TRBJ2-7; 7 bases match TRBD1. The CDR3 is 14 amino acids. Germline V gene lookup returns CDR1 WSHSY and CDR2 SAAADI. The V and J ends lost 6 bases and 0 bases, in that order; junction bases with no gene match: 5. The CDR3 loop reads CASRSTGDSYEQYF. In DNA form, the CDR3 reads TGCGCCAGCAGAAGTACAGGGGACTCCTACGAGCAGTACTTC.

The chain recombines TRBV7-9 with TRBJ2-3; D possibly corresponds to TRBD1 (5 bases). The CDR3 covers 13 residues. Per the germline V gene, CDR1 is SEHNR and CDR2 is FQNEAQ (reference sequence). Trimming left V 5 bases short and J 4 bases short, with 10 bases between. The CDR3 loop reads CASSRWGSDTQYF. The CDR3 coding sequence is TGTGCCAGCAGCCGCTGGGGCTCAGATACGCAGTATTTT.

This clonotype was counted a few times. The chain links TRBV7-9 to TRBJ2-5, with D tentatively TRBD1 (6 bases). The CDR3 contains 14 residues. Looked up from germline, CDR1 is SEHNR and CDR2 is FQNEAQ (reference sequence). V lost 7 bases, J lost 2 bases, and 14 bases lay in between. DNA for the CDR3: TGTGCCAGCAATCAGAGGGACACACAAGAGACCCAGTACTTC. Protein sequence: CASNQRDTQETQYF.

This clonotype has more than one count but fewer than ten. J is TRBJ2-1 and V is TRBV11-2, with 8 bases lining up with TRBD2. The germline V gene has CDR1 SGHAT and CDR2 FQNNGV. The CDR3 loop spans 15 amino acids. V shed 2 bases, J shed 8 bases, and the junction held 8 bases outside the gene matches. The CDR3 here is CASSLLAGPEDEQFF. CDR3 DNA sequence: TGTGCCAGCAGCTTATTAGCGGGACCGGAGGATGAGCAGTTCTTC.

In this sample, this clonotype turned up many times. The gene calls are TRBV4-3 and TRBJ2-3; the D gene is possibly TRBD2 (6 bases). This CDR3 comprises 15 residues. Germline CDR1 and CDR2: LGHNA and YSLEER. Deletions cut 0 bases from V and 5 bases from J, with 12 bases between. The CDR3 sequence is CASSQDLLARDTQYF. For the CDR3, the DNA is TGCGCCAGCAGCCAAGATCTACTAGCACGAGATACGCAGTATTTT.

This chain connects TRBV7-2 to TRBJ2-6, with unresolved D. V lost 6 bases, J lost 0 bases, and 9 bases lay in between. Germline CDR1 and CDR2: SGHTA and FQGNSA. The CDR3 runs to 15 residues. The CDR3 DNA reads TGTGCCAGCAGGACTCAAAGCTCTGGGGCCAACGTCCTGACTTTC. This translates into CASRTQSSGANVLTF.

This clonotype was observed a handful of times. Germline and junction disagree at one end, which may indicate a read error. The rearrangement links TRBV7-8 to TRBJ1-2; 7 bases match TRBD1. The CDR3 has 18 amino acids. Germline V gene data show CDR1 as SGHVS and CDR2 as FQNEAQ. The CDR3 sequence: CSSSLAVTGSFPNYGYTF. DNA for the CDR3: TGTTCCAGCAGCTTAGCTGTGACAGGGAGTTTTCCTAACTATGGCTACACCTTC.

V gene TRBV28 combines with J gene TRBJ2-5; either TRBD1 or TRBD2 may supply D (5 bases each). V was shortened by 4 bases and J by 5 bases, with 23 bases between the two germline ends. The CDR3 is made up of 17 amino acids. Germline V CDR1 and CDR2: MDHEN, SYDVKM. The CDR3 protein is CASSYPEDIAPAETQYF. CDR3 DNA sequence: TGTGCCAGCAGTTACCCGGAGGACATCGCCCCGGCGGAGACCCAGTACTTC.

This clonotype occurred a few times. The chain joins TRBV12-3 or TRBV12-4 to TRBJ1-3, with D hard to call. V was shortened by 10 bases and J by 4 bases, with 20 bases between the two germline ends. This CDR3 comprises 15 residues. The CDR3 loop reads CATADGSLGGNTIYF. CDR3 DNA sequence: TGTGCCACAGCGGACGGGTCTCTGGGGGGAAACACCATATATTTT.